This T cell receptor (beta chain) was sequenced during a study of T cell changes during pregnancy in multiple sclerosis. The assay was immunoSEQ multiplex PCR, and TCRdb's table has in-frame clones only and misses some. This table holds 40,000 to 60,000 clones, approximately 89% found once. J lost 8 bases, V lost 5 bases, and 4 bases had no gene match. The CDR3 sequence is 15 residues long. Germline V CDR1 and CDR2: MRHNA, SNTAGT. This clone was seen more than once but under ten times. The source is a female donor with multiple sclerosis, enrolled in a pregnancy study. V is TRBV6-4 and J is TRBJ1-6, with TRBD1 matching 12 bases. The starting material was CD8+ T cells from peripheral blood mononuclear cells, obtained in the second trimester of pregnancy. The CDR3 loop reads CASSPGTGGDSPLHF. The CDR3 DNA reads as TGTGCCAGCAGTCCCGGGACAGGGGGCGATTCACCCCTCCACTTT.